This TCR beta chain was obtained from a study of control samples from healthy donors and cancer patients. CDR3 length equals 15 residues. Germline V gene lookup returns CDR1 SGHTA and CDR2 FQGNSA. Trimming removed 5 bases at V and 1 base at J, with 9 bases between. Method: immunoSEQ multiplex PCR; TCRdb's copy keeps in-frame clones and lacks some. This sample has roughly 49,000 clones, with around nine tenths found just once. The sequence came from a man aged 45-65 years with head and neck cancer. This chain links TRBV7-2 with TRBJ2-6; tentatively, D is TRBD1 (5 bases). Sequencing was done on a sample of PBMCs. CDR3 sequence: CASSPRTSGANVLTF. CDR3 in DNA: TGTGCCAGCAGCCCTCGGACATCTGGGGCCAACGTCCTGACTTTC. Drawing the rest from reference TRBV7-2 and TRBJ2-6, the complete variable domain is GAGVSQSPSNKVTEKGKDVELRCDPISGHTALYWYRQSLGQGLEFLIYFQGNSAPDKSGLPSDRFSAERTGGSVSTLTIQRTQQEDSAVYLCASSPRTSGANVLTFGAGSRLTVL.